These 19 T cell receptor beta chains were sequenced from one sample in a study of blood T cell repertoires in COVID-19. Sequencing was performed with immunoSEQ multiplex PCR; in TCRdb, only in-frame clones are kept and a portion is missing. Among around 200,000 clones, more than 70% were seen once, and the ten largest hold around 6%. Input material: PBMCs or T cells enriched from blood (not recorded which). The receptors were gathered from a man aged 35 to 55 with acute COVID-19.

This clone appeared a few times. The genes are TRBV7-8 and TRBJ2-1; D perhaps matches TRBD2 (10 bases). Trimming pared 6 bases from V and 7 bases from J, leaving 28 bases between. Germline CDR1 SGHVS, CDR2 FQNEAQ. The CDR3 totals 18 residues. CDR3 sequence (DNA): TGTGCCAGCAGACGGACAGGGGTTGAACTAGCGGGGAAGAATGAGCAGTTCTTC. Amino acids: CASRRTGVELAGKNEQFF. Full variable domain (remainder filled in from reference TRBV7-8 and TRBJ2-1): GAGVSQSPRYKVAKRGQDVALRCDPISGHVSLFWYQQALGQGPEFLTYFQNEAQLDKSGLPSDRFFAERPEGSVSTLKIQRTQQEDSAVYLCASRRTGVELAGKNEQFFGPGTRLTVL.

This chain links TRBV6-5 with TRBJ1-6; D not resolved. V lost 0 bases and J 10 bases, leaving 10 bases between the germline ends. There are 14 residues in the CDR3. Per the germline V gene, CDR1 is MNHEY and CDR2 is SVGAGI. This CDR3 reads CASSYSKEVSPLHF. The CDR3 bases are TGTGCCAGCAGTTACTCGAAAGAGGTCTCACCCCTCCACTTT.

The chain uses TRBV6-5 and TRBJ1-2, with D possibly TRBD1 on 5 matching bases. The CDR3 consists of 13 residues. CDR1 MNHEY and CDR2 SVGAGI come from the germline V gene. Trimming removed 8 bases at V and 8 bases at J, with 18 bases between. CDR3 sequence: CASYYSGGLGYTF. CDR3 DNA: TGTGCCAGCTATTATAGCGGGGGATTAGGCTACACCTTC.

The chain carries TRBV28 and TRBJ1-6; D is ambiguous. V lost 8 bases and J lost 10, with 12 bases in between. Germline V gives CDR1 MDHEN, CDR2 SYDVKM. The CDR3 contains 12 residues. CDR3 in DNA: TGTGCCAGCTCGGGGAGATACTCACCCCTCCACTTT. This codes for CASSGRYSPLHF.

The rearrangement uses TRBV28 and TRBJ2-2; 9 nucleotides align to TRBD1. The V gene end was trimmed by 7 bases and the J gene end by 1 base; junction bases not matched to a gene: 7. CDR1 MDHEN and CDR2 SYDVKM come from the germline V gene. The CDR3 is 16 residues long. CDR3 nucleotides: TGTGCCAGCAAACGACCGGGACAGGGGAACACCGGGGAGCTGTTTTTT. This gives the protein CASKRPGQGNTGELFF.

The chain joins TRBV7-3 to TRBJ1-2; D is undetermined. CDR1 and CDR2 (germline): SGHTA, FQGTGA. Between the trimmed V and J ends, which lost 0 bases and 5 bases, there was a span of 7 bases. This CDR3 contains 13 residues. The CDR3 reads CASSLTYRYGYTF. Written as DNA, the CDR3 is TGTGCCAGCAGCTTAACTTATCGGTATGGCTACACCTTC.

This clone was picked up one time. The chain recombines TRBV5-8 with TRBJ2-1; D is ambiguous. The CDR3 is made up of 15 amino acids. From germline, CDR1 is SGHTS and CDR2 YDEGEE. Trimming removed 4 bases from V and 3 bases from J, with 14 bases in between. Here the CDR3 reads CASSVGPEIYNEQFF. DNA of the CDR3: TGTGCCAGCAGCGTGGGCCCTGAGATCTACAATGAGCAGTTCTTC.

This chain uses TRBV5-1 with TRBJ1-3, with D possibly matching TRBD1 (6 bases). This CDR3 has 13 residues. V was trimmed by 0 bases and J by 7 bases, leaving 8 bases between them. Per germline, CDR1 SGHRS and CDR2 YFSETQ. DNA for the CDR3: TGCGCCAGCAGCTTGGGACAGGAGAACACCATATATTTT. This codes for CASSLGQENTIYF.

The J gene is TRBJ2-1, the V gene TRBV6-2 or TRBV6-3; 8 bases are shared with TRBD2. The CDR3 contains 16 residues. The trim removed 1 base at V and 6 bases at J, leaving 8 bases unmatched. CDR1 MNHEY and CDR2 SVGEGT come from the germline V gene. As DNA, the CDR3 is TGTGCCAGCAGTTACTTTAGCGGGATCACACTCAATGAGCAGTTCTTC. It encodes CASSYFSGITLNEQFF.

The chain employs TRBV7-6 and TRBJ2-2; 8 bases are shared with TRBD2. The germline V gene encodes CDR1 SGHVS and CDR2 FNYEAQ. J was trimmed by 7 bases and V by 3 bases; bases with no gene match: 10. This CDR3 contains 16 residues. The DNA of the CDR3 is TGTGCCAGCAGCTTGAGAGCGGGAGATAGTCACGGGGAGCTGTTTTTT. Translating gives CASSLRAGDSHGELFF.

The gene calls are TRBV5-1 and TRBJ2-3; maybe TRBD1 (6 bases). Germline CDR1 is SGHRS and CDR2 is YFSETQ. Trimming took 3 bases from V and 2 from J, leaving 13 bases between them. The CDR3 spans 15 residues. CDR3 sequence reads: CASSSGELTTDTQYF. CDR3 DNA sequence: TGCGCCAGCAGCTCAGGGGAGCTAACCACAGATACGCAGTATTTT.

This chain links TRBV7-9 with TRBJ1-1; D not certain. CDR1 SEHNR and CDR2 FQNEAQ come from the germline V gene (reference sequence). V gave up 5 bases and J gave up 2 bases, with 9 bases separating them. The CDR3 runs 13 residues. The CDR3 coding sequence is TGTGCCAGCAGCCTCGGGTCAAACACTGAAGCTTTCTTT. Amino acids: CASSLGSNTEAFF. Drawing the rest from reference TRBV7-9 and TRBJ1-1, the complete variable domain is DTGVSQNPRHKITKRGQNVTFRCDPISEHNRLYWYRQTLGQGPEFLTYFQNEAQLEKSRLLSDRFSAERPKGSFSTLEIQRTEQGDSAMYLCASSLGSNTEAFFGQGTRLTVV.

The chain uses TRBV9 and TRBJ1-1; maybe TRBD1 (6 bases). Germline values: CDR1 SGDLS, CDR2 YYNGEE. There are 13 residues in the CDR3. V dropped 2 bases and J dropped 8 bases, with 13 bases sitting between them. The CDR3: CASSVWGQGEAFF. The DNA for the CDR3 is TGTGCCAGCAGCGTCTGGGGGCAGGGAGAAGCTTTCTTT. The full variable domain, rest sourced from reference TRBV9 and TRBJ1-1, is DSGVTQTPKHLITATGQRVTLRCSPRSGDLSVYWYQQSLDQGLQFLIQYYNGEERAKGNILERFSAQQFPDLHSELNLSSLELGDSALYFCASSVWGQGEAFFGQGTRLTVV.

The gene calls are TRBV2 and TRBJ2-5; D unclear. This CDR3 has 13 amino acids. V lost 4 bases, J lost 5 bases, and 11 bases lay in between. Germline V gene lookup returns CDR1 SNHLY and CDR2 FYNNEI. CDR3 residues: CASSASQRETQYF. The DNA for the CDR3 is TGTGCCAGCAGTGCCAGCCAGAGGGAGACCCAGTACTTC.

The chain is built from TRBV30 and TRBJ2-3, with a tentative D call TRBD1 (5 bases). Germline CDR1 GTSNPN, CDR2 SVGIG (reference sequence). Deletions cut 2 bases from V and 7 bases from J, with 7 bases between. The CDR3 covers 11 residues. CDR3: CAWSTGYTQYF. The CDR3 nucleotides are TGTGCCTGGAGTACAGGCTATACGCAGTATTTT.

This clone was counted a single time. The chain couples TRBV11-2 to TRBJ2-1, with 7 bases fitting TRBD2. Germline lookup yields CDR1 SGHAT and CDR2 FQNNGV. The CDR3 length is 15 residues. V lost 4 bases, J lost 7 bases, and 10 bases stayed unmatched. The CDR3 coding sequence is TGTGCCAGCAGCTGGGGGGAGGGCCTAATGAATGAGCAGTTCTTC. It is translated as CASSWGEGLMNEQFF.

This clone was picked up a small number of times. This sequence joins TRBV28 and TRBJ1-5; D is perhaps TRBD1 (5 bases). CDR1 is MDHEN and CDR2 is SYDVKM in the germline V gene. With 7 bases removed from V and 0 bases from J, the gap between germline ends came to 10 bases. The CDR3 consists of 14 residues. CDR3 residues: CASTGGSSNQPQHF. The DNA for the CDR3 is TGTGCCAGCACCGGGGGGAGTAGCAATCAGCCCCAGCATTTT.

The chain uses TRBV12-5 and TRBJ1-6; no definite D call. Germline loops: CDR1 LGHNT, CDR2 FRNRAP. The CDR3 has 12 residues. The V end was cut by 2 bases, the J end by 12 bases, with 8 bases between. The CDR3 sequence is CASGLSGKPLHF. Here the CDR3 DNA reads TGTGCTAGTGGTTTGTCCGGGAAACCCCTCCACTTT. The full variable domain, completed using reference TRBV12-5 and TRBJ1-6, is DARVTQTPRHKVTEMGQEVTMRCQPILGHNTVFWYRQTMMQGLELLAYFRNRAPLDDSGMPKDRFSAEMPDATLATLKIQPSEPRDSAVYFCASGLSGKPLHFGNGTRLTVT.

V gene TRBV11-2 combines with J gene TRBJ1-5, with 7 bases aligning to TRBD1. There are 14 residues in the CDR3. The V and J ends lost 5 bases and 4 bases, in that order; junction bases with no gene match: 5. Germline CDR1 reads SGHAT; CDR2 reads FQNNGV. CDR3 nucleotide sequence: TGTGCCAGCAGCAAGACAGGGAATAATCAGCCCCAGCATTTT. Translated, it gives CASSKTGNNQPQHF.